One sample yielded the 30 T cell receptor beta chains listed below, sequenced in a study of T cells in Graves' hyperthyroidism and ophthalmopathy. From RNA transcripts, TCR beta CDR3 regions were amplified. The HTBI set primed first-round TCR CDR3 RT-PCR. TCRdb reprocessed the multiplex PCR reads with MiXCR, giving one entry per CDR3 protein. The repertoire includes fewer than 400,000 distinct CDR3 sequences, around 16% of them detected once, and approximately 33% sits in the top ten. The sequenced sample was blood. Receptors were obtained from a man aged 25 to 45 with Graves' hyperthyroidism.

The V and J genes are TRBV7-9 and TRBJ2-1, with D perhaps matching TRBD1 (5 bases). The ends were cut back, 1 base at V and 5 bases at J, with 9 bases in the middle. Germline CDR1 SEHNR, CDR2 FQNEAQ (reference sequence). CDR3 size: 14 residues. The CDR3 here is CASSLGQGNNEQFF. The CDR3, as DNA: TGTGCCAGCAGCTTAGGGCAGGGCAACAATGAGCAGTTCTTC.

This clonotype has just a few counts. V gene TRBV7-2 combines with J gene TRBJ2-3; 7 bases match TRBD2. J lost 3 bases, V lost 3 bases, and 6 bases had no gene match. The CDR3 has 15 residues. Germline V lookup: CDR1 SGHTA, CDR2 FQGNSA. CDR3 loop: CASSLARSGTDTQYF. CDR3 sequence (DNA): TGTGCCAGCAGCTTGGCCCGTAGCGGGACAGATACGCAGTATTTT.

This clonotype was picked up a small number of times. The chain uses TRBV20-1 and TRBJ2-7, with 8 nucleotides matching TRBD1. Trimming at V came to 7 bases and at J to 0 bases, leaving 2 bases not matched to a gene. The germline V gene encodes CDR1 DFQATT and CDR2 SNEGSKA (reference sequence). The CDR3 is 12 residues long. The CDR3 DNA reads as TGCAGTGGGGGACAGGCCTCCTACGAGCAGTACTTC. Translating it yields CSGGQASYEQYF.

J is TRBJ2-3 and V is TRBV7-8, with 7 positions matching TRBD2. This CDR3 is 15 amino acids long. Germline V CDR1 and CDR2: SGHVS, FQNEAQ. The V gene end was trimmed by 5 bases and the J gene end by 6 bases; junction bases not matched to a gene: 11. CDR3 amino acids: CASSGMSPGGDTQYF. The CDR3 DNA sequence: TGTGCCAGCAGCGGGATGAGCCCGGGGGGTGATACGCAGTATTTT.

This clonotype was seen repeatedly, ten times or more. The chain is built from TRBV28 and TRBJ2-1; D call uncertain. Germline loops: CDR1 MDHEN, CDR2 SYDVKM. The CDR3 length is 15 residues. V lost 4 bases and J 0 bases, leaving 10 bases between the germline ends. CDR3 DNA: TGTGCCAGCAGTTCACTAAGGAGCTCCTACAATGAGCAGTTCTTC. Translating it yields CASSSLRSSYNEQFF.

There are a few counts of this clonotype. J is TRBJ1-2 and V is TRBV11-2; D is undetermined. The CDR3 consists of 12 residues. Per the germline V gene, CDR1 is SGHAT and CDR2 is FQNNGV. Deletions cut 5 bases from V and 4 bases from J, with 8 bases between. The CDR3 reads CASSPSGYGYTF. The CDR3 DNA sequence: TGTGCCAGCAGCCCCTCGGGCTATGGCTACACCTTC.

This chain's CDR3 is CASSAIMRSIEAFF. The DNA of the CDR3 is TGTGCCAGTAGTGCAATAATGAGGTCAATTGAAGCTTTCTTT. The gene calls are TRBV19 and TRBJ1-1; D is unclear. The CDR3 loop spans 14 amino acids. Trimming pared 5 bases from V and 7 bases from J, leaving 17 bases between. Germline V gene lookup returns CDR1 LNHDA and CDR2 SQIVND (reference sequence).

V usage is TRBV10-1 and J usage is TRBJ2-2; 14 bases agree with TRBD2. J lost 2 bases, V lost 2 bases, and 10 bases had no gene match. This CDR3 is built from 20 residues. The germline CDR1 and CDR2 sequences are WNHNN and SYGVQD (reference sequence). CDR3 DNA: TGCGCCAGCAGTGAGCATCTCGGGACTAGCGGGAGTGGAAACACCGGGGAGCTGTTTTTT. Translated: CASSEHLGTSGSGNTGELFF.

This clonotype was found many times. The chain carries TRBV11-3 and TRBJ2-5, with D unresolved. The CDR3 is 12 amino acids. Trimming left V 5 bases short and J 1 base short, with 5 bases between. Germline values: CDR1 SGHNT, CDR2 YENEEA. The CDR3 coding sequence is TGTGCCAGCAGCCCCCTCCAAGAGACCCAGTACTTC. It yields the protein CASSPLQETQYF.

This clonotype was seen ten or more times. V and J are TRBV28 and TRBJ2-7, with D hard to call. CDR3 size: 12 residues. V was cut by 5 bases and J by 3 bases, with 8 bases left in between. Germline CDR1 and CDR2: MDHEN and SYDVKM. The CDR3 protein is CASSQTNYEQYF. CDR3 nucleotide sequence: TGTGCCAGCAGTCAAACGAACTACGAGCAGTACTTC.

The V and J genes are TRBV15 and TRBJ1-2; possibly TRBD1 for D (6 bases). V lost 2 bases and J 8 bases, leaving 33 bases between the germline ends. Germline loops: CDR1 LNHNV, CDR2 YYDKDF (reference sequence). This CDR3 contains 20 residues. CDR3 nucleotides: TGTGCCACCAGCAGAAACCCGCCGCTCCTCAGGGGCCATCACTATAGGGGCTACACCTTC. This sequence encodes CATSRNPPLLRGHHYRGYTF.

V and J are TRBV6-1 and TRBJ2-7; 7 bases align to TRBD1. The germline gives CDR1 MNHNS, CDR2 SASEGT. The J segment lost 0 bases and the V segment lost 7 bases, leaving 9 bases of the junction unmatched. The CDR3 is 15 residues long. This CDR3 reads CASTPDRWASYEQYF. CDR3 nucleotides: TGTGCCAGCACCCCGGACAGGTGGGCCTCCTACGAGCAGTACTTC.

The gene calls are TRBV7-3 and TRBJ2-1, with 7 bases that match TRBD2. Germline lookup yields CDR1 SGHTA and CDR2 FQGTGA. This CDR3 spans 16 amino acids. J gave up 2 bases and V 2 bases, and 6 bases lay outside the gene matches. CDR3 region: CASSLPGLVPYNEQFF. Written as DNA, the CDR3 is TGTGCCAGCAGCTTACCCGGACTAGTCCCCTACAATGAGCAGTTCTTC.

In its sample, this clonotype was seen many times. This chain uses TRBV5-1 with TRBJ2-1; D is undetermined. The CDR3 is 15 residues long. V was trimmed by 0 bases and J by 8 bases, leaving 15 bases between them. The germline V gene encodes CDR1 SGHRS and CDR2 YFSETQ. The CDR3 nucleotides read TGCGCCAGCAGCTTGGGGCTCCCACCGATCGATGAGCAGTTCTTC. Amino acids: CASSLGLPPIDEQFF.

The V and J genes are TRBV7-9 and TRBJ2-5; D remains ambiguous. The ends were cut back, 3 bases at V and 5 bases at J, with 10 bases in the middle. The germline V gene encodes CDR1 SEHNR and CDR2 FQNEAQ (reference sequence). The CDR3 has 13 amino acids. This CDR3 reads CASSLTPAETQYF. In nucleotides, the CDR3 is TGTGCCAGCAGCTTGACCCCCGCGGAGACCCAGTACTTC.

This clonotype was counted many times. The chain is built from TRBV6-7 and TRBJ1-1, with D possibly being TRBD1 (6 bases). TRBV6-7 is an ORF, with its function uncertain. The V end lost 0 bases, the J end lost 0 bases, and 20 bases lay between the germline ends. This CDR3 is built from 19 residues. CDR3 in amino acids: CASSYSSNSRTEMNTEAFF. The CDR3, as DNA: TGTGCCAGCAGTTACTCGAGTAACTCCAGGACAGAGATGAACACTGAAGCTTTCTTT.

This clonotype occurred many times. CDR3 residues: CASSKPGQGLLNQPQHF. CDR3 sequence (DNA): TGTGCCAGTAGTAAGCCGGGACAGGGGTTGCTCAATCAGCCCCAGCATTTT. The V and J genes are TRBV19 and TRBJ1-5; 10 bases line up with TRBD1. The V gene end was trimmed by 4 bases and the J gene end by 3 bases; junction bases not matched to a gene: 9. This CDR3 has 17 amino acids. Germline CDR1 is LNHDA and CDR2 is SQIVND (reference sequence).

This clonotype was picked up a small number of times. Mismatch with germline at one junction end may stem from a read error. This chain links TRBV12-3 or TRBV12-4 with TRBJ1-1; 7 bases map to TRBD1. This CDR3 spans 14 amino acids. For the CDR3, the DNA is TGTGCCGGCAGCCGACAGGGCGGGAACACTGAAGCTTTCTTT. It yields the protein CAGSRQGGNTEAFF.

This clonotype has a count of ten or more. The chain carries TRBV5-1 and TRBJ1-1; 7 bases align to TRBD1. V lost 0 bases and J lost 0; bases outside the gene matches: 2. CDR3 length: 15 residues. Germline assignment: CDR1 SGHRS and CDR2 YFSETQ. This CDR3 reads CASSLGDSVNTEAFF. As DNA, the CDR3 is TGCGCCAGCAGCTTGGGGGACAGTGTGAACACTGAAGCTTTCTTT. The complete variable domain, with remaining parts taken from reference TRBV5-1 and TRBJ1-1, reads KAGVTQTPRYLIKTRGQQVTLSCSPISGHRSVSWYQQTPGQGLQFLFEYFSETQRNKGNFPGRFSGRQFSNSRSEMNVSTLELGDSALYLCASSLGDSVNTEAFFGQGTRLTVV.

This clonotype was seen repeatedly, ten times or more. This chain joins TRBV20-1 and TRBJ2-5; D call uncertain. The germline V gene encodes CDR1 DFQATT and CDR2 SNEGSKA (reference sequence). This CDR3 region has 13 residues. Trimming cost V 6 bases and J 5 bases, with 16 bases left between them. CDR3 DNA sequence: TGCAGTGCCCCAGGAGACCAGTGGGAGACCCAGTACTTC. It is translated as CSAPGDQWETQYF.

This clonotype was seen many times. The V call is TRBV11-3, the J call TRBJ2-7, with TRBD1 matching 8 bases. This CDR3 has 14 amino acids. Trimming removed 2 bases from V and 6 bases from J; junction bases left unmatched: 6. Germline V gene sequence: CDR1 SGHNT, CDR2 YENEEA. The CDR3 sequence: CASSLIRGQSEQYF. The CDR3, as DNA: TGTGCCAGCAGCTTAATCAGGGGGCAGAGCGAGCAGTACTTC.

This clonotype was counted many times. The gene calls are TRBV2 and TRBJ2-3, with D perhaps given as TRBD1 or TRBD2 (5 bases each). CDR1 SNHLY and CDR2 FYNNEI come from the germline V gene. The CDR3 runs 13 residues. Deletions cut 4 bases from V and 6 bases from J, with 11 bases between. Here the CDR3 reads CASSGGVGDTQYF. The DNA for the CDR3 is TGTGCCAGCAGTGGAGGGGTAGGGGATACGCAGTATTTT.

The sample holds many counts of this clonotype. This chain connects TRBV18 to TRBJ2-3; the D gene is possibly TRBD2 (5 bases). Germline loops: CDR1 KGHSH, CDR2 LQKENI. The CDR3 spans 14 residues. V was shortened by 0 bases and J by 2 bases, with 6 bases between the two germline ends. CDR3 sequence reads: CASSPPGLTDTQYF. The CDR3 bases are TGTGCCAGCTCACCACCAGGACTCACAGATACGCAGTATTTT.

In this sample, this clonotype turned up a few times. The chain employs TRBV3-1 and TRBJ2-2; no reliable D call. The CDR3 covers 15 residues. The V gene lost 5 bases and the J gene lost 5 bases, with 15 bases spanning the gap. Germline lookup yields CDR1 LGHDT and CDR2 YNNKEL (reference sequence). The DNA for the CDR3 is TGTGCCAGCAGCGAGCTGGCTGGAAATACCGGGGAGCTGTTTTTT. Translation gives CASSELAGNTGELFF.

A word on this clonotype: This may stem from a read error, because a much larger clone lies one nucleotide away. The chain carries TRBV6-2 or TRBV6-3 and TRBJ2-7, with D unclear. Germline loops: CDR1 MNHEY, CDR2 SVGEGT. There are 13 residues in the CDR3. CDR3 amino acids: CASSYSPSHEQYF. The CDR3 region has the DNA TGTGCCAGCAGTTACTCTCCCTCCCACGAGCAGTACTTC.

This clonotype was seen more than once but under ten times. The chain has TRBV6-5 and TRBJ1-5; tentatively, D is TRBD1 (5 bases). This CDR3 comprises 15 residues. V dropped 0 bases and J dropped 2 bases, with 8 bases sitting between them. Germline CDR1 reads MNHEY; CDR2 reads SVGAGI. The chain's CDR3 is CASSYSRGGNQPQHF. The CDR3 DNA follows: TGTGCCAGCAGTTACTCGCGGGGCGGCAATCAGCCCCAGCATTTT.

This clonotype has a count of ten or more. This chain links TRBV20-1 with TRBJ1-2; the D is unclear. V was trimmed by 5 bases and J by 4 bases, leaving 17 bases between them. CDR3 size: 14 residues. The germline V gene encodes CDR1 DFQATT and CDR2 SNEGSKA (reference sequence). In DNA form, the CDR3 reads TGCAGTGCTCTTCTCAGTTCGGTGGCCTATGGCTACACCTTC. It translates to CSALLSSVAYGYTF.

This clonotype showed up just a few times. The CDR3, as DNA: TGTGCCAGCAGCCAAGTGGTGTCGCGGGGGGGATGGGAGCAGTTCTTC. It specifies CASSQVVSRGGWEQFF. The J gene is TRBJ2-1, the V gene TRBV14; 9 bases are shared with TRBD2. Unmatched junction bases numbered 11, after V lost 1 base and J lost 10 bases. Germline CDR1 and CDR2: SGHDN and FVKESK. The CDR3 runs 16 residues.

Many counts were recorded for this clonotype. This sequence joins TRBV2 and TRBJ1-4; the D is unclear. Trimming left V 6 bases short and J 7 bases short, with 12 bases between. The CDR3 is 13 residues long. Germline-derived CDR1 and CDR2 are SNHLY and FYNNEI. The CDR3 here is CASSYRTGEKLFF. The CDR3 bases are TGTGCCAGCAGCTACCGGACGGGTGAAAAACTGTTTTTT.

This clonotype was seen repeatedly, ten times or more. This chain links TRBV12-3 or TRBV12-4 with TRBJ2-7, with 8 bases that match TRBD1. The CDR3 is made up of 14 amino acids. V lost 5 bases, J lost 6 bases, and 9 bases stayed unmatched. Written as DNA, the CDR3 is TGTGCCAGCAGTCCGGACAGGGTATCTAGCGAGCAGTACTTC. It is translated as CASSPDRVSSEQYF.